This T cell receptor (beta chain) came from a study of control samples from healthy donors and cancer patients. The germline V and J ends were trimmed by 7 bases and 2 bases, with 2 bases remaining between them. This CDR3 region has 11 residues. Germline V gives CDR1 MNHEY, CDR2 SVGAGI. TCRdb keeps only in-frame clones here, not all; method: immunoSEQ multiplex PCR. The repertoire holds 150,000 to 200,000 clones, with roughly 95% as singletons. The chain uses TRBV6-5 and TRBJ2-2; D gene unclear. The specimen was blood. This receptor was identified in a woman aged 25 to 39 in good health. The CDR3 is CASTNTGELFF. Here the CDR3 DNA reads TGTGCCAGCACCAACACCGGGGAGCTGTTTTTT.